These T cell receptor beta chains were read from a single sample in a study of blood T cell repertoires in COVID-19. Repertoires were generated with immunoSEQ multiplex PCR, while TCRdb's copy carries only in-frame clones and drops some. The sample carries over 250,000 clones, roughly 80% recorded once. The sequencing input was PBMCs or T cells enriched from blood (not recorded which). All receptors derive from a middle-aged man who had been exposed to COVID-19. The CDR3 runs from the conserved cysteine through the conserved F or W. D genes are given only for firm matches. Clone sizes are given selectively: once, few, many, or a class where the clone is expanded.

D | J | size | V | CDR3 | DNA
NA | TRBJ2-7 | NA | TRBV27 | CASSFGADYEQYF | TGTGCCAGCAGTTTTGGGGCCGACTACGAGCAGTACTTC
NA | TRBJ1-1 | NA | TRBV19 | CASSITAGNTEAFF | TGTGCCAGTAGTATAACAGCAGGGAACACTGAAGCTTTCTTT
NA | TRBJ2-3 | NA | TRBV5-1 | CASSLVGAEGTDTQYF | TGCGCCAGCAGCTTGGTGGGGGCTGAGGGCACAGATACGCAGTATTTT
NA | TRBJ1-1 | few | TRBV29-1 | CSVERDTGWSEAFF | TGCAGCGTTGAACGGGACACAGGTTGGTCTGAAGCTTTCTTT
TRBD1 | TRBJ1-1 | NA | TRBV5-4 | CASSLPGQGNTEAFF | TGTGCCAGCAGCCTACCCGGACAGGGCAACACTGAAGCTTTCTTT
NA | TRBJ1-1 | few | TRBV11-3 | CASSSRYTEAFF | TGTGCCAGCAGCTCTAGATACACTGAAGCTTTCTTT
TRBD1 | TRBJ1-4 | NA | TRBV29-1 | CSVGGQGNEKLFF | TGCAGCGTTGGGGGACAGGGTAATGAAAAACTGTTTTTT
NA | TRBJ1-2 | NA | TRBV25-1 | CASSTALYGYTF | TGTGCCAGCAGTACCGCACTCTATGGCTACACCTTC
TRBD2 | TRBJ2-2 | NA | TRBV7-9 | CASSHGLAGGYDTGELFF | TGTGCCAGCAGCCATGGACTAGCGGGAGGGTATGACACCGGGGAGCTGTTTTTT
TRBD2 | TRBJ2-1 | NA | TRBV5-4 | CATNPGGYFASGKNEQFF | TGTGCCACCAATCCTGGAGGATATTTTGCTAGCGGGAAAAATGAGCAGTTCTTC
TRBD1 | TRBJ1-1 | NA | TRBV28 | CASSYGGTGGGIEAFF | TGTGCCAGCAGTTACGGGGGGACAGGGGGCGGAATTGAAGCTTTCTTT
NA | TRBJ2-7 | NA | TRBV19 | CASSLRLFAGPSTYEQYF | TGTGCCAGTAGCCTCCGGTTATTTGCGGGCCCATCAACCTACGAGCAGTACTTC
NA | TRBJ2-1 | NA | TRBV6-6 | CASSFDGSSYNEQFF | TGTGCCAGCAGTTTTGACGGGAGCTCCTACAATGAGCAGTTCTTC
NA | TRBJ2-6 | NA | TRBV5-8 | CASTRRGSSGANVLTF | TGTGCCAGCACCCGGCGCGGATCCTCTGGGGCCAACGTCCTGACTTTC
NA | TRBJ2-7 | once | TRBV24-1 | CATSDLSPETGPHSYEQYF | TGTGCCACCAGTGATTTGTCCCCAGAGACAGGACCTCACTCCTACGAGCAGTACTTC
NA | TRBJ1-2 | NA | TRBV7-8 | CASSRWSSGSYGYTF | TGTGCCAGCAGCCGCTGGTCGTCGGGGAGTTATGGCTACACCTTC
NA | TRBJ2-7 | NA | TRBV7-3 | CASSLSPQVRFSRYF | TGTGCCAGCAGCTTATCTCCACAGGTGAGGTTTAGCCGGTACTTC
NA | TRBJ1-2 | NA | TRBV5-1 | CASSLIPGAEIYGYTF | TGCGCCAGCAGCTTAATACCGGGAGCAGAAATCTATGGCTACACCTTC
NA | TRBJ2-5 | NA | TRBV29-1 | CSVATPARETQYF | TGCAGCGTTGCTACCCCAGCGAGAGAGACCCAGTACTTC
NA | TRBJ2-7 | NA | TRBV29-1 | CSVEDEGRTYEQYF | TGCAGCGTTGAAGATGAGGGCAGGACCTACGAGCAGTACTTC
NA | TRBJ2-7 | NA | TRBV13 | CASSRRRTYEQYF | TGTGCCAGCAGCCGGAGGCGGACCTACGAGCAGTACTTC
NA | TRBJ1-2 | NA | TRBV24-1 | CATSESTDNYGYTF | TGTGCCACCAGTGAATCTACAGATAACTATGGCTACACCTTC
TRBD1 | TRBJ2-4 | NA | TRBV5-8 | CASSFSPGQENIQYF | TGTGCCAGCAGCTTTAGTCCGGGACAGGAAAACATTCAGTACTTC
TRBD1 | TRBJ2-3 | NA | TRBV11-3 | CASTWLGGGGDTQYF | TGTGCCAGCACCTGGTTAGGGGGCGGAGGAGATACGCAGTATTTT
TRBD2 | TRBJ2-1 | NA | TRBV30 | CAWSVSNSGRGEQFF | TGTGCCTGGAGTGTAAGTAATTCCGGGAGGGGTGAGCAGTTCTTC
NA | TRBJ1-3 | NA | TRBV14 | CASSPLGSLGNTIYF | TGTGCCAGCAGCCCCCTAGGCAGCCTAGGAAACACCATATATTTT
NA | TRBJ2-5 | NA | TRBV27 | CASSSSDRLGETQYF | TGTGCCAGCAGTTCCTCGGACAGATTAGGAGAGACCCAGTACTTC
TRBD2 | TRBJ2-2 | NA | TRBV9 | CASSPRLAGGPGTGELFF | TGTGCCAGCAGCCCTAGACTAGCGGGAGGGCCCGGCACCGGGGAGCTGTTTTTT